Sequencing of this T cell receptor (beta chain) was carried out in a study of blood T cells in healthy people across ages. Germline CDR1 reads SNHLY; CDR2 reads FYNNEI. The CDR3 loop spans 13 amino acids. Trimming left V 7 bases short and J 0 bases short, with 7 bases between. Next came a second PCR, run for about 6 to 12 cycles, which used a sample-barcoded 5' primer along with a J-beta primer mix. TCRdb called the 5' RACE reads again in MiXCR, with one record for every CDR3 protein. The sample consists of about 970,000 distinct CDR3 sequences, roughly 47% of them appearing once. The receptor comes from a woman between 55 and 75 years old in good health. Material: blood. The chain has TRBV2 and TRBJ1-5; D uncertain. For the CDR3, the DNA is TGTGCCAGCAAGCAGGTTAGCAATCAGCCCCAGCATTTT. Translating gives CASKQVSNQPQHF.